Shown below are 10 T cell receptor beta chains from a single sample sequenced in a study of regulatory T cells in long-lasting Graves disease. Arm-PCR with iRepertoire HTBI primers amplified the CDR3 regions for these TCR beta libraries. MiXCR, applied by TCRdb to the multiplex PCR reads, yields one record per CDR3 protein. Altogether around 250,000 distinct CDR3 sequences are present, under 20% being singletons, with the ten largest covering 12% to 15%. The time point here: newly diagnosed GD, antithyroid drugs for less than 3 months. Preparation of the TCR library used RNA extracted from PBMCs. These same records also appear under a second study, on T cells in Graves' hyperthyroidism and ophthalmopathy.

Sequencing used peripheral blood mononuclear cells (PBMCs), obtained at new diagnosis, from a patient treated with antithyroid drugs. Receptor source: a woman younger than 45 with Graves disease.

This chain connects TRBV11-1 to TRBJ2-1; 7 bases match TRBD2. CDR1 and CDR2 from the germline V gene are SGHAT and FQDESV (reference sequence). Trimming cost V 0 bases and J 2 bases; bases outside gene matches: 4. CDR3 length: 16 residues. The CDR3 loop is CASSLAREYTYNEQFF. CDR3 bases: TGTGCCAGCAGCTTAGCGCGGGAGTACACCTACAATGAGCAGTTCTTC.

Here the CDR3 DNA reads TGCAGCGTATCTAGAGCGAACACCGGGGAGCTGTTTTTT. It is translated as CSVSRANTGELFF. The genes are TRBV29-1 and TRBJ2-2; D is ambiguous. Trimming left V 6 bases short and J 0 bases short, with 8 bases between. Germline CDR1 and CDR2: SQVTM and ANQGSEA. CDR3 size: 13 residues.

The sample holds many counts of this clonotype. The chain joins TRBV20-1 to TRBJ1-1; the match to TRBD1 covers 7 bases. The germline V gene encodes CDR1 DFQATT and CDR2 SNEGSKA (reference sequence). This CDR3 is 15 amino acids long. V was clipped by 3 bases and J by 0 bases; unmatched bases: 7. The CDR3 DNA follows: TGCAGTGCTAGGGGGGAACAGGGGATGAACACTGAAGCTTTCTTT. The encoded protein is CSARGEQGMNTEAFF.

Ten or more counts support this clonotype. The chain recombines TRBV2 with TRBJ2-1, with a tentative D call TRBD1 (6 bases). The V end lost 6 bases, the J end lost 3 bases, and 15 bases lay between the germline ends. The germline V gene has CDR1 SNHLY and CDR2 FYNNEI. This CDR3 is built from 15 residues. The CDR3 protein is CASREDSSRYNEQFF. CDR3 DNA: TGTGCCAGCAGGGAGGACAGCTCCCGCTACAATGAGCAGTTCTTC.

This clonotype appeared many times. The rearrangement uses TRBV9 and TRBJ1-1; D gene ambiguous. Germline CDR1 reads SGDLS; CDR2 reads YYNGEE. V lost 0 bases and J lost 1, with 13 bases in between. The CDR3 is made up of 16 amino acids. The CDR3 here is CASSVAPLQENTEAFF. The CDR3 DNA is TGTGCCAGCAGCGTAGCCCCACTTCAAGAGAACACTGAAGCTTTCTTT.

This clonotype was counted ten times or more. The rearrangement uses TRBV12-3 or TRBV12-4 and TRBJ1-2, with 9 positions matching TRBD1. The trim removed 6 bases at V and 3 bases at J, leaving 5 bases unmatched. The CDR3 extends over 14 amino acids. The CDR3: CASRRTGEDYGYTF. The CDR3 DNA reads TGTGCCAGCAGACGGACAGGGGAAGACTATGGCTACACCTTC.

This clonotype was seen repeatedly, ten times or more. The chain uses TRBV18 and TRBJ2-1; D gene unclear. This CDR3 has 16 amino acids. The germline CDR1 and CDR2 sequences are KGHSH and LQKENI. Between the trimmed V and J ends, which lost 1 base and 0 bases, there was a span of 10 bases. CDR3 loop: CASSPQKASSYNEQFF. The CDR3 coding sequence is TGTGCCAGCTCACCACAGAAGGCCAGCTCCTACAATGAGCAGTTCTTC.

This clonotype was detected ten times or more. The chain recombines TRBV2 with TRBJ2-3; 8 bases agree with TRBD1. From germline, CDR1 is SNHLY and CDR2 FYNNEI. V trimming: 8 bases; J trimming: 7 bases; junction bases outside the gene matches: 8. CDR3 length: 13 residues. CDR3 DNA sequence: TGTGCCAGCCGGGACAGGCCCATGAATACGCAGTATTTT. This encodes CASRDRPMNTQYF.

The table lists this clonotype with many counts. This chain connects TRBV18 to TRBJ1-6, with unresolved D. The CDR3 runs to 16 residues. With 2 bases removed from V and 4 bases from J, the gap between germline ends came to 12 bases. Per the germline V gene, CDR1 is KGHSH and CDR2 is LQKENI. The CDR3: CASSPATSLYNSPLHF. CDR3 coding DNA: TGTGCCAGCTCACCAGCAACATCGTTATATAATTCACCCCTCCACTTT.

The sample holds many counts of this clonotype. This chain uses TRBV20-1 with TRBJ2-3; D is unresolved. Trimming took 1 base from V and 3 from J, leaving 5 bases between them. The CDR3 extends over 12 amino acids. The germline gives CDR1 DFQATT, CDR2 SNEGSKA (reference sequence). CDR3 nucleotide sequence: TGCAGTGCTAGAGTGCCTACAGATACGCAGTATTTT. This translates into CSARVPTDTQYF.